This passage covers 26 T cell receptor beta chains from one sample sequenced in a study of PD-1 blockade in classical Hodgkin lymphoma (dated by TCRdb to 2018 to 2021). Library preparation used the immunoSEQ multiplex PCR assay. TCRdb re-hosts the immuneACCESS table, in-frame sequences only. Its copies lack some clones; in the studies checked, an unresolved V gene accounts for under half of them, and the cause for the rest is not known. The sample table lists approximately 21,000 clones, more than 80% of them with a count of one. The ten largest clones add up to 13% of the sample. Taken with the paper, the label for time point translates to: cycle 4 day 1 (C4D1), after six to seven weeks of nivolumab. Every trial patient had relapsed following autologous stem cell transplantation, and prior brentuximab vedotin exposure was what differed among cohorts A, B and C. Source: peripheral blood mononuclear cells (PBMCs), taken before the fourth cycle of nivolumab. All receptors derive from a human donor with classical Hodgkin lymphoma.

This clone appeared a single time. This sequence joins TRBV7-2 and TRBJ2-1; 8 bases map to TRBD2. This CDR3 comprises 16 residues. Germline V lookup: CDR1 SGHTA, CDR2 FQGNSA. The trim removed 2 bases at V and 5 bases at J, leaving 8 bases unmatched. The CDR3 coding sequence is TGTGCCAGCAGCTTATGGGCGGGAGGTACAGACAATGAGCAGTTCTTC. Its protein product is CASSLWAGGTDNEQFF.

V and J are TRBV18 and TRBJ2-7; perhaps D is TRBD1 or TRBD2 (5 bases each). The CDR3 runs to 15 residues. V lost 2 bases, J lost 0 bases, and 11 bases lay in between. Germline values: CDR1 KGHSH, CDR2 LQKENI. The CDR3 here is CASSPTGPSSYEQYF. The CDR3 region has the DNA TGTGCCAGCTCACCAACGGGACCGTCCTCCTACGAGCAGTACTTC.

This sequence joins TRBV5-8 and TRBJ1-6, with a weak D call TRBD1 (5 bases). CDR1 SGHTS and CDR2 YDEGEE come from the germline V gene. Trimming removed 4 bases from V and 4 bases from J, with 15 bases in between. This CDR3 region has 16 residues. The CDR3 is CASSPRGGVYNSPLHF. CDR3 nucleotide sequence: TGTGCCAGCAGCCCACGGGGGGGGGTTTATAATTCACCCCTCCACTTT. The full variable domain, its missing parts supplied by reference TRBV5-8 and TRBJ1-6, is EAGVTQSPTHLIKTRGQQATLRCSPISGHTSVYWYQQALGLGLQFLLWYDEGEERNRGNFPPRFSGRQFPNYSSELNVNALELEDSALYLCASSPRGGVYNSPLHFGNGTRLTVT.

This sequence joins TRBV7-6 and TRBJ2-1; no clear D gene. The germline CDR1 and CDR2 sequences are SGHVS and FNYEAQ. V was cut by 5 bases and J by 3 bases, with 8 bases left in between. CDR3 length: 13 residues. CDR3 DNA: TGTGCCAGCAGCCCCGCCGGCTACAATGAGCAGTTCTTC. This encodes CASSPAGYNEQFF. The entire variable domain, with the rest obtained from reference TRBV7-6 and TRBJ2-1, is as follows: GAGVSQSPRYKVTKRGQDVALRCDPISGHVSLYWYRQALGQGPEFLTYFNYEAQQDKSGLPNDRFSAERPEGSISTLTIQRTEQRDSAMYRCASSPAGYNEQFFGPGTRLTVL.

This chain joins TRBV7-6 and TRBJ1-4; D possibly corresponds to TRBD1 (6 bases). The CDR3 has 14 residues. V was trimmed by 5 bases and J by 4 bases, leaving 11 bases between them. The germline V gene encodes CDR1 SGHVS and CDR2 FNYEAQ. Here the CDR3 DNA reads TGTGCCAGCAGCGGAAGGGGGGTTAATGAAAAACTGTTTTTT. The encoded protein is CASSGRGVNEKLFF.

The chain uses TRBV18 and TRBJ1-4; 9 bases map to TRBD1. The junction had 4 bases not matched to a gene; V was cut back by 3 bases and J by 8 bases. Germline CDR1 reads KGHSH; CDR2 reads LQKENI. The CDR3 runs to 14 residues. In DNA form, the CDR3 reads TGTGCCAGCTCACCGGGACAGGGCGGCGAAAAACTGTTTTTT. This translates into CASSPGQGGEKLFF.

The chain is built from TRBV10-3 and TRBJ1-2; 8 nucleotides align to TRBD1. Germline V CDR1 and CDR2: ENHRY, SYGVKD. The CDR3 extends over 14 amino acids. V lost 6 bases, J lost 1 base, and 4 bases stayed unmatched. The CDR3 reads CAISADRVNYGYTF. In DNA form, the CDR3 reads TGTGCCATCAGCGCGGACAGGGTTAACTATGGCTACACCTTC.

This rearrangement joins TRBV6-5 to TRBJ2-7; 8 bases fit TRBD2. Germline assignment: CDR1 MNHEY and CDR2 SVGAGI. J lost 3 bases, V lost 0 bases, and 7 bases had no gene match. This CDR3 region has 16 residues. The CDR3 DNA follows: TGTGCCAGCAGTTACTCGGGAGCGGGGGCCCTCTACGAGCAGTACTTC. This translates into CASSYSGAGALYEQYF.

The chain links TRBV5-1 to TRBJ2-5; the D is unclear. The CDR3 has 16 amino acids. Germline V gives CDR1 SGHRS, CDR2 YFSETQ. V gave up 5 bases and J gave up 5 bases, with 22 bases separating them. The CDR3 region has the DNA TGCGCCAGCAGAAAGACGACAAGTATGGCAGCCGAGACCCAGTACTTC. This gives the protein CASRKTTSMAAETQYF.

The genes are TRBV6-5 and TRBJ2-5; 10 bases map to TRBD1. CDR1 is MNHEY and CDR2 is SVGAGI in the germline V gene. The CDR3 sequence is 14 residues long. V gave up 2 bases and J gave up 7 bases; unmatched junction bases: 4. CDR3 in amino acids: CASSYGDRGTTQYF. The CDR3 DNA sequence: TGTGCCAGCAGTTACGGGGACAGGGGAACGACCCAGTACTTC.

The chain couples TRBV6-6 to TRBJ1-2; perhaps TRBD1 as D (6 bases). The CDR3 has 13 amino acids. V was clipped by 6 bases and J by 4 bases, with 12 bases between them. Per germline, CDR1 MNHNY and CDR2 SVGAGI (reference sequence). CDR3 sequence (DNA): TGTGCCAGCAGGACGGACAGTATCTATGGCTACACCTTC. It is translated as CASRTDSIYGYTF.

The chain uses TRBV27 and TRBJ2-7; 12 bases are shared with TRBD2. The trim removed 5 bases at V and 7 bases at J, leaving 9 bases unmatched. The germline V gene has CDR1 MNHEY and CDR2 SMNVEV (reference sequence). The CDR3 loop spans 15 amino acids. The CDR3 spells CASSPRLAGEVEQYF. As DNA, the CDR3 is TGTGCCAGCAGTCCCCGACTAGCGGGAGAGGTGGAGCAGTACTTC.

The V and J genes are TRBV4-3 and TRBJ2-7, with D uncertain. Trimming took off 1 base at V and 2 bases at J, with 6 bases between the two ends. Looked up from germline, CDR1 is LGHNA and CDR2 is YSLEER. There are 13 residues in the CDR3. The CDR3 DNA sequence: TGCGCCAGCAGCCAAGCTATGGCCTACGAGCAGTACTTC. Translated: CASSQAMAYEQYF.

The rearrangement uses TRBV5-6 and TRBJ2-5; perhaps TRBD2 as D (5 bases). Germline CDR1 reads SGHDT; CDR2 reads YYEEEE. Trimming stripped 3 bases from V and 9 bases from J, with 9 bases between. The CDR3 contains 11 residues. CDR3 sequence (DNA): TGTGCCAGCAGCTCCGGACTCCCCCAGTACTTC. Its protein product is CASSSGLPQYF.

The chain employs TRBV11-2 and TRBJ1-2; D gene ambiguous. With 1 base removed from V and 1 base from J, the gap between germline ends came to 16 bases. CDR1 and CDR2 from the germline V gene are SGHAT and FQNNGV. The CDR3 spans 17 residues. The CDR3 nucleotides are TGTGCCAGCAGCTTAGCCCTTGAGGCGGATCTTAACTATGGCTACACCTTC. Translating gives CASSLALEADLNYGYTF.

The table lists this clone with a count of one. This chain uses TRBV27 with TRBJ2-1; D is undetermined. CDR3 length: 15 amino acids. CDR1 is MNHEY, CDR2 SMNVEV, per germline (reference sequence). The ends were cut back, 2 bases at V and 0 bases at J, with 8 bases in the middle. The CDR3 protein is CASSLDRSSYNEQFF. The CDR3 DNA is TGTGCCAGCAGTTTAGACCGTAGCTCCTACAATGAGCAGTTCTTC.

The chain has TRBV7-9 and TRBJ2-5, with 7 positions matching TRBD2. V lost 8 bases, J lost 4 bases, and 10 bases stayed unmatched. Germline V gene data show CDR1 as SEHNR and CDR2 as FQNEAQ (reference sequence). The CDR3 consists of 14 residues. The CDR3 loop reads CASSSVAGVETQYF. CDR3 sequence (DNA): TGTGCCAGCTCCAGTGTAGCGGGCGTAGAGACCCAGTACTTC.

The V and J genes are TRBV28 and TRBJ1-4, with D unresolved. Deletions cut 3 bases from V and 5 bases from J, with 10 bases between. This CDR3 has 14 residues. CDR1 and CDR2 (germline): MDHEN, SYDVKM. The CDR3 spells CASSFGSGNEKLFF. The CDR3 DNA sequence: TGTGCCAGCAGTTTCGGGTCAGGCAATGAAAAACTGTTTTTT.

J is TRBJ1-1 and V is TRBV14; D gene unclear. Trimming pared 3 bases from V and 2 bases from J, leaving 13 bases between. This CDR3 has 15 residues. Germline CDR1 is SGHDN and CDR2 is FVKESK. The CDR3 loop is CASSQAVLGNTEAFF. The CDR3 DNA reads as TGTGCCAGCAGCCAGGCCGTTTTGGGTAACACTGAAGCTTTCTTT.

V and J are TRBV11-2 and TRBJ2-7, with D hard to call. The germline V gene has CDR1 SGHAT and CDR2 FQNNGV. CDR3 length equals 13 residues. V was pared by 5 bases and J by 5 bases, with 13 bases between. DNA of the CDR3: TGTGCCAGCAGCAAGAGTCCTAGGCACGAGCAGTACTTC. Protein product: CASSKSPRHEQYF.

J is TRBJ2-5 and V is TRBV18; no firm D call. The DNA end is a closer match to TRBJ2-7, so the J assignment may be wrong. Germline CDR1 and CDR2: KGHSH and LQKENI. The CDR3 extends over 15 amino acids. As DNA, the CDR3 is TGTGCCAGCTCCCCCCCCGGATTGAGCTCCTACGAGCAGTACTTC. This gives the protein CASSPPGLSSYEQYF.

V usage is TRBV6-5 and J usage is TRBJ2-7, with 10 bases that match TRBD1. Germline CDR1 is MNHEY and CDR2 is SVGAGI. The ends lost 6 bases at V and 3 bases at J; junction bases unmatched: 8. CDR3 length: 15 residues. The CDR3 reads CASRMTGGQVYEQYF. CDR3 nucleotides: TGTGCCAGCAGGATGACAGGGGGCCAAGTCTACGAGCAGTACTTC.

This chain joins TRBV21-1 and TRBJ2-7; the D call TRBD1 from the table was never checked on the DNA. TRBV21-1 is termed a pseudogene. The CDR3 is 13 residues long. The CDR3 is CASTRDRVYEQYF. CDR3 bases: TGTGCCAGCACGCGGGACAGGGTCTACGAGCAGTACTTC.

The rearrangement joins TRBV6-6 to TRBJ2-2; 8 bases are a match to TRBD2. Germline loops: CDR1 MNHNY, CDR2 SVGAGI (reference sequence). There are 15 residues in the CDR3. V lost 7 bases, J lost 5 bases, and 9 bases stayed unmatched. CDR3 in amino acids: CASIRAGGRTGELFF. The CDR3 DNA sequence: TGTGCCAGCATACGGGCGGGGGGACGAACCGGGGAGCTGTTTTTT.

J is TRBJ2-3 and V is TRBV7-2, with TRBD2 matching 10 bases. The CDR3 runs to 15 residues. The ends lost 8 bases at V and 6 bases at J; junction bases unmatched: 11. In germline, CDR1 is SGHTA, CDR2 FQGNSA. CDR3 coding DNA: TGTGCCAGCCAGGTGGTTGGGACTAGCGCGGATACGCAGTATTTT. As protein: CASQVVGTSADTQYF.

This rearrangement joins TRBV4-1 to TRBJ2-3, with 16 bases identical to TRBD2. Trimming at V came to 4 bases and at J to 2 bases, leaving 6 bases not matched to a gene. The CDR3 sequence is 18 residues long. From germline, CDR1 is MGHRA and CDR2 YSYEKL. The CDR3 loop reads CASSPGLAGGPVTDTQYF. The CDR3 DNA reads TGCGCCAGCAGCCCGGGACTAGCGGGGGGGCCTGTCACAGATACGCAGTATTTT.